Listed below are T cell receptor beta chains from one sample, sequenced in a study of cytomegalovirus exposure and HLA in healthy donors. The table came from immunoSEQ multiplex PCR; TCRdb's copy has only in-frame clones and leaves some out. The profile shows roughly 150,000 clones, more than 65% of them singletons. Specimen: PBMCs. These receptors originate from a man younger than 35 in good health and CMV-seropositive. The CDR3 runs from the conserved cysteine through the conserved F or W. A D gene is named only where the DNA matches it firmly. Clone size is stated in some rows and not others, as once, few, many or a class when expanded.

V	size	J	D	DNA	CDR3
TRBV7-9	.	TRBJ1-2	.	TGTGCCAGCAGCCCTGGGGGGGGAAACTATGGCTACACCTTC	CASSPGGGNYGYTF
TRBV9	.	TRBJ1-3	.	TGTGCCAGCAGCGGAGGGAGCTCTGGAAACACCATATATTTT	CASSGGSSGNTIYF
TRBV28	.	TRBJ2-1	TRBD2	TGTGCCAGCAGTTTAAGTGGGCTAGCGGGAGGGGGGGGATACAATGAGCAGTTCTTC	CASSLSGLAGGGGYNEQFF
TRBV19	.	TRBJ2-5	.	TGTGCCAGTAGTGCGTTGCAGGGTTCCCAAGAGACCCAGTACTTC	CASSALQGSQETQYF
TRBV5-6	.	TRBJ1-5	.	TGTGCCAGCAGCTTGGGAGGGCTCGGCAATCAGCCCCAGCATTTT	CASSLGGLGNQPQHF
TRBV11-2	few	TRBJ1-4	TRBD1	TGTGCCAGCAGCTTAGGGACAGGGAATGAAAAACTGTTTTTT	CASSLGTGNEKLFF
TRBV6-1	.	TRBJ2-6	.	TGTGCCAGCATTCTTTCTGGGGCCAACGTCCTGACTTTC	CASILSGANVLTF
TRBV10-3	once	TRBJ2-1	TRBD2	TGTGCCATCAGTGACGGGACTAGCGGGACCCGAAGAGAGCAGTTCTTC	CAISDGTSGTRREQFF
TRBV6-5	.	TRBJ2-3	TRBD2	TGTGCCAGCAGTTACTCGGCTAGCGGGGGTACAGATACGCAGTATTTT	CASSYSASGGTDTQYF
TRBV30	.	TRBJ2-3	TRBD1	TGTGCCTGGAGTTCCGTGCAGGGGGCATCAGATACGCAGTATTTT	CAWSSVQGASDTQYF
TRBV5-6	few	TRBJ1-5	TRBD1	TGTGCCAGCAGCTCTTCCCGGGACAGGCGGGGTCAGCCCCAGCATTTT	CASSSSRDRRGQPQHF
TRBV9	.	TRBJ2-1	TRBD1	TGTGCCAGCAGCGTAGTAGGGACAGGGGGGAGGTTCTTC	CASSVVGTGGRFF
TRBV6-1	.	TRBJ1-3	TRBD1	TGTGCCAGCAGCCCTAGACAGGGCACTGGAAACACCATATATTTT	CASSPRQGTGNTIYF
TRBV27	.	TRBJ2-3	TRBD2	TGTGCCAGCAGTCCTTGGGGTAGCGGGGGCACAGATACGCAGTATTTT	CASSPWGSGGTDTQYF
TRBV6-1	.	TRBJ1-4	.	TGTGCCAGCAGAGCAGGGTTCGAAAAACTGTTTTTT	CASRAGFEKLFF
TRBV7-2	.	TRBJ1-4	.	TGTGCCAGCAGCTTAGTGAGTTCGCTTAATGAAAAACTGTTTTTT	CASSLVSSLNEKLFF
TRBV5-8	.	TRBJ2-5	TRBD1	TGTGCCAGCAGCTCCGGGACAGGGGTGGTCCGTGAGCAAGAGACCCAGTACTTC	CASSSGTGVVREQETQYF
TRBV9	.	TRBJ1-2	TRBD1	TGTGCCAGCAGCCCAGGACAGGGCCCCTACACTGGCTACACCTTC	CASSPGQGPYTGYTF
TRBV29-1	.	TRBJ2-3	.	TGCAGCGTTGAAGGCGGCGGAGGACCCACAGATACGCAGTATTTT	CSVEGGGGPTDTQYF
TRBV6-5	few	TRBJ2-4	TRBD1	TGTGCCAGCAGTTCGTTACTGGGACAGGGGGCATTCTGGTACTTC	CASSSLLGQGAFWYF
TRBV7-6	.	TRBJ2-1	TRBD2	TGTGCCAGCAGCTTAGGGACTAGCGGTTACAATGAGCAGTTCTTC	CASSLGTSGYNEQFF
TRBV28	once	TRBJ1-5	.	TGTGCCAGCACCCCTAGGACAGAGAATCAGCCCCAGCATTTT	CASTPRTENQPQHF
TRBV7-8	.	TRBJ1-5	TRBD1	TGTGCCAGCAGCTTATCCACAGGGGGCTTCGGACAGCCCCAGCATTTT	CASSLSTGGFGQPQHF
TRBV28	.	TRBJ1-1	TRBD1	TGTGCCAGCACCCTAGCCCGGGGACAGTATATGAACACTGAAGCTTTCTTT	CASTLARGQYMNTEAFF
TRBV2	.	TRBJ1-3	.	TGTGCCAGCAGTGTTACAGGGTCCGGAAACACCATATATTTT	CASSVTGSGNTIYF
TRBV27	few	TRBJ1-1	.	TGTGCCAGCAGGACCCAGGGAGGCCGTGTTTCTTCAGCTTTCTTT	CASRTQGGRVSSAFF
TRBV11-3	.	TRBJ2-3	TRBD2	TGTGCCAGCAGCTTAGGGTGGCCTAGCGGGGGGGGCACAGATACGCAGTATTTT	CASSLGWPSGGGTDTQYF
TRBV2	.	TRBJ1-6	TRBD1	TGTGCCAGCAGAACCGGGACAGGGGCGCTTGCACCCCTCCACTTT	CASRTGTGALAPLHF
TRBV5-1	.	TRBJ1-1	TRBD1	TGCGCCAGCAGCTCGACTTCTCGGACAGGGGGAAGGGGAACTGAAGCTTTCTTT	CASSSTSRTGGRGTEAFF
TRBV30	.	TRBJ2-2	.	TGTGCCTGGAGCGCTCCGGTTGACACCGGGGAGCTGTTTTTT	CAWSAPVDTGELFF
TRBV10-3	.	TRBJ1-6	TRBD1	TGTGCCACCGGGACAGAAAATTCACCCCTCCACTTT	CATGTENSPLHF
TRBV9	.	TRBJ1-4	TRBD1	TGTGCCAGCAGTCGGGACAGGGAAAATGAAAAACTGTTTTTT	CASSRDRENEKLFF
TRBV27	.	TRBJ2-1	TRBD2	TGTGCCAGCAGTATGTTCCGAGCGGGAGAATGGTCCTACAATGAGCAGTTCTTC	CASSMFRAGEWSYNEQFF